The sample holds one count of the clone carrying this T cell receptor beta chain. Its specificity is unknown. This CDR3 spans 16 amino acids. V shed 5 bases and J shed 5 bases, with 19 bases lying between them. CDR1 and CDR2 from the germline V gene are SGHVS and FQNEAQ. These data are taken from a study of T cell responses to AZD1222 COVID-19 vaccine. Findings and limits, study-wide: Nearly half of spike-specific TCRs reportedly go after variant regions that carry no mutations. Baseline seropositivity characterized only a handful of AZD1222 recipients.

Repertoires were generated with immunoSEQ multiplex PCR, while TCRdb's copy carries only in-frame clones and drops some. The table lists approximately 80,000 clones, around 93% of them singletons, with around 30% in the top ten. The V gene is TRBV7-8, the J gene TRBJ2-1, with a tentative D call TRBD2 (6 bases). This sequence was found in an adult who received the AZD1222 COVID-19 vaccine. The source was peripheral blood, collected 28 days after the second AZD1222 dose. The CDR3 sequence: CASSRGVGLKNNEQFF. As DNA, the CDR3 is TGTGCCAGCAGCCGCGGGGTGGGGCTTAAGAACAATGAGCAGTTCTTC.